The next 18 T cell receptor beta chains were all read from a single sample in a study of Tregs in tolerant kidney transplant recipients (dated by TCRdb to about 2019). Libraries came from the immunoSEQ multiplex PCR assay. The table was pulled from immuneACCESS by TCRdb, which kept in-frame rearrangements only. Such tables lose some clones; where checked, under half of the loss comes from unresolved V genes, and the rest has no known cause. For this sample, the table gives roughly 50,000 clones. 0.83% of the sample is in the top ten clones. This specimen's time point label, per the study, means: blood sample drawn before combined kidney and bone marrow transplant. Source: CD4+ T cells from blood, taken before the transplant. Receptors originate from a human donor who received a combined kidney and bone marrow transplant.

A note on this clone: The CDR3 extends 3 residues past the end of the read, so its final part is completed from the germline J gene. The rearrangement uses TRBV5-4 and TRBJ2-5; the D gene is possibly TRBD1 (6 bases). CDR1 is SGHNT and CDR2 is YYREEE in the germline V gene (reference sequence). Trimming removed 1 base from V and 4 bases from J, with 14 bases in between. The CDR3 length is 15 residues. The CDR3 loop is CASSLQKPGVETQYF. The CDR3 DNA, read in part, is TGTGCCAGCAGCTTGCAAAAACCAGGGGTAGAGACC.

With respect to this clone: The missing CDR3 end, 3 residues past where the read stops, is filled in from the germline J gene. V usage is TRBV5-6 and J usage is TRBJ1-3, with 7 bases that match TRBD1. CDR1 and CDR2 (germline): SGHDT, YYEEEE. The CDR3 is made up of 15 amino acids. Trimming at V came to 1 base and at J to 3 bases, leaving 4 bases not matched to a gene. CDR3 sequence: CASSLNRGLGNTIYF. The sequenced CDR3 bases are TGTGCCAGCAGCTTGAACAGGGGACTTGGAAACACC.

Concerning this clone itself: The read terminates 3 residues ahead of where the CDR3 ends, so the germline J gene completes it. The chain joins TRBV19 to TRBJ2-7, with D possibly being TRBD1 (5 bases). Per the germline V gene, CDR1 is LNHDA and CDR2 is SQIVND (reference sequence). This CDR3 is 14 amino acids long. The germline V and J ends were trimmed by 10 bases and 2 bases, with 18 bases remaining between them. Partial CDR3 DNA: TGTGCCACCCCCCAGGGCCCCGAGGCCTACGAG. Translation gives CATPQGPEAYE. The whole CDR3 sequence is CATPQGPEAYEQYF.

As concerns this clone: The missing CDR3 end, 3 residues past where the read stops, is filled in from the germline J gene. The chain links TRBV19 to TRBJ2-5, with 12 bases identical to TRBD2. The length of the CDR3 is 17 residues. V shed 5 bases and J 4 bases; nucleotides not matched to a gene: 11. CDR1 and CDR2 (germline): LNHDA, SQIVND (reference sequence). Here the CDR3 reads CASSPGLAGWGSETQYF. CDR3 DNA (partial): TGTGCCAGTAGTCCGGGACTAGCGGGTTGGGGGTCAGAGACC.

CDR3 in amino acids: CSAEGGGKYEKLFF. The DNA read from the CDR3 is TGCAGTGCCGAAGGAGGGGGAAAATATGAAAAA. V is TRBV20-1 and J is TRBJ1-4; D might be TRBD1 (6 bases). The CDR3 goes on 3 residues after the read ends, and that part is filled in from the germline J gene. The CDR3 extends over 14 amino acids. V lost 6 bases and J 6 bases, leaving 17 bases between the germline ends. CDR1 and CDR2 from the germline V gene are DFQATT and SNEGSKA (reference sequence).

The CDR3 sequence: CASSPPPSGGDAFF. Partial CDR3 DNA: TGTGCCAGCTCACCACCCCCATCAGGGGGAGAT. The chain has TRBV18 and TRBJ1-1, with 7 bases lining up with TRBD1. The read terminates 3 residues before the CDR3 end, so the remaining end is supplied by the germline J gene. The CDR3 has 14 residues. CDR1 and CDR2 (germline): KGHSH, LQKENI. Looking up the rest from reference TRBV18 and TRBJ1-1 gives the full variable domain: NAGVMQNPRHLVRRRGQEARLRCSPMKGHSHVYWYRQLPEEGLKFMVYLQKENIIDESGMPKERFSAEFPKEGPSILRIQQVVRGDSAAYFCASSPPPSGGDAFFGQGTRLTVV.

In regard to this clone: The read comes to an end 3 residues before the CDR3 does, leaving the germline J gene to fill in the end. The chain couples TRBV18 to TRBJ2-1, with D maybe TRBD1 (6 bases). The germline V and J ends were trimmed by 3 bases and 2 bases, with 14 bases remaining between them. Per the germline V gene, CDR1 is KGHSH and CDR2 is LQKENI. CDR3 length equals 16 residues. The CDR3 loop is CASSPRDTYPYNEQFF. The covered CDR3 bases are TGTGCCAGCTCACCCCGGGACACATACCCCTACAATGAG.

About this clone: Sequencing ends 3 residues short of the CDR3 end; the germline J gene provides the rest. The chain uses TRBV2 and TRBJ1-5; a weak D match, TRBD1 (6 bases). Germline CDR1 and CDR2: SNHLY and FYNNEI. Deletions cut 4 bases from V and 2 bases from J, with 12 bases between. The CDR3 totals 15 residues. CDR3 DNA (partial): TGTGCCAGCAGTGTACAGGGTGGAGGCAATCAGCCC. Residues: CASSVQGGGNQP. The whole CDR3 protein reads CASSVQGGGNQPQHF.

A word on this clone: The DNA ends 3 residues before the CDR3 does, and the rest of the CDR3 is filled in from the germline J gene. The chain combines TRBV18 with TRBJ1-2; D ambiguous. Per germline, CDR1 KGHSH and CDR2 LQKENI. The CDR3 is made up of 14 amino acids. Trimming shortened V by 0 bases and J by 3 bases, and 8 bases separated the two germline ends. Incomplete CDR3 DNA: TGTGCCAGCTCACCACCGACGGGTTACTATGGC. Protein product: CASSPPTGYYG. The entire CDR3 sequence reads CASSPPTGYYGYTF.

Concerning this clone itself: The sequence runs out 3 residues before the end of the CDR3; the remainder is reconstructed from the germline J gene. This chain joins TRBV19 and TRBJ1-1; D possibly corresponds to TRBD1 (5 bases). CDR3 length: 13 residues. Germline V gene sequence: CDR1 LNHDA, CDR2 SQIVND (reference sequence). The V gene lost 6 bases and the J gene lost 6 bases, with 14 bases spanning the gap. The chain's CDR3 is CASRGQGEAEAFF. The part of the CDR3 DNA that was read is TGTGCCAGTAGGGGGCAGGGTGAGGCTGAA.

For this clone: Read data end 3 residues before the CDR3 end; the end is taken from the germline J gene. The chain couples TRBV5-6 to TRBJ1-5; 9 nucleotides align to TRBD1. Germline V gene sequence: CDR1 SGHDT, CDR2 YYEEEE. V lost 0 bases, J lost 6 bases, and 1 base stayed unmatched. This CDR3 spans 14 amino acids. The CDR3 is CASSLGDRVQPQHF. The covered CDR3 bases are TGTGCCAGCAGCTTGGGGGACAGGGTTCAGCCC. Supplemented by reference TRBV5-6 and TRBJ1-5, the full variable domain reads DAGVTQSPTHLIKTRGQQVTLRCSPKSGHDTVSWYQQALGQGPQFIFQYYEEEERQRGNFPDRFSGHQFPNYSSELNVNALLLGDSALYLCASSLGDRVQPQHFGDGTRLSIL.

The sequenced part of the CDR3 DNA is TGTGCCATCAGTATGACCGGGACAGGGGACAACTATGGC. Translating gives CAISMTGTGDNYG. The full CDR3 protein is CAISMTGTGDNYGYTF. The chain uses TRBV10-3 and TRBJ1-2, with TRBD1 matching 10 bases. From the germline J gene comes the end of the CDR3, since the read stops 3 residues before it. This CDR3 spans 16 amino acids. Germline CDR1 and CDR2: ENHRY and SYGVKD. The V and J ends lost 5 bases and 2 bases, in that order; junction bases with no gene match: 8.

With respect to this clone: From the germline J gene comes the end of the CDR3, since the read stops 3 residues before it. The chain is built from TRBV5-1 and TRBJ2-3, with TRBD1 matching over 8 bases. The ends lost 0 bases at V and 6 bases at J; junction bases unmatched: 9. The germline V gene encodes CDR1 SGHRS and CDR2 YFSETQ. The CDR3 totals 16 residues. The CDR3: CASSLAFTGGVDTQYF. CDR3 DNA, as far as it was read: TGCGCCAGCAGCTTGGCCTTTACAGGGGGTGTGGATACG.

CDR3 DNA (partial): TGCAGCGTTGGGACGACAAGGGGCACTGAA. It is translated as CSVGTTRGTE. Given in full, the CDR3 is CSVGTTRGTEAFF. The J gene is TRBJ1-1, the V gene TRBV29-1; D might be TRBD1 (5 bases). Read sequence stops 3 residues before the CDR3 end, and the germline J gene provides the missing end. V was shortened by 4 bases and J by 4 bases, with 13 bases between the two germline ends. In germline, CDR1 is SQVTM, CDR2 ANQGSEA. The CDR3 runs 13 residues.

CDR3 DNA, as far as it was read: TGCGCCAGCAGCGCCCAGGGGGCGGGAACAGATACG. Its protein product is CASSAQGAGTDT. The full CDR3 protein is CASSAQGAGTDTQYF. The V and J genes are TRBV5-1 and TRBJ2-3; TRBD1 aligns across 8 bases. The CDR3 end falls 3 residues outside the read, so it is completed with the germline J gene. CDR3 length: 15 residues. Germline V CDR1 and CDR2: SGHRS, YFSETQ. V was clipped by 4 bases and J by 3 bases; unmatched bases: 7.

The CDR3 loop reads CASSLDGFYGYTF. Incomplete CDR3 DNA: TGTGCCAGCAGCTTAGACGGGTTCTATGGC. The rearrangement links TRBV7-2 to TRBJ1-2, with no clear D. The read ends 3 residues shy of where the CDR3 ends; the end is completed using the germline J gene. This CDR3 region has 13 residues. The V gene lost 1 base and the J gene lost 4 bases, with 7 bases spanning the gap. Per the germline V gene, CDR1 is SGHTA and CDR2 is FQGNSA.

Remarks on this clone: The missing CDR3 end, 3 residues past where the read stops, is filled in from the germline J gene. The J gene is TRBJ2-2, the V gene TRBV20-1; weak D call: TRBD1 (6 bases). Trimming removed 4 bases from V and 3 bases from J, with 21 bases in between. From germline, CDR1 is DFQATT and CDR2 SNEGSKA (reference sequence). The CDR3 spans 17 residues. CDR3 DNA (partial): TGCAGTGCTAAGACGAGATCCGGACAGCAGGACACCGGGGAG. It codes for CSAKTRSGQQDTGE. From start to end, the CDR3 is CSAKTRSGQQDTGELFF.

The CDR3 is CSARGRVATNEKLFF. The covered CDR3 bases are TGCAGTGCTAGAGGGAGGGTTGCAACTAATGAAAAA. V and J are TRBV20-1 and TRBJ1-4; D not resolved. The CDR3 end falls 3 residues outside the read, so it is completed with the germline J gene. Per the germline V gene, CDR1 is DFQATT and CDR2 is SNEGSKA (reference sequence). The germline V and J ends were trimmed by 1 base and 0 bases, with 9 bases remaining between them. The CDR3 length is 15 residues.